This TCR beta chain was sequenced for a study of cytomegalovirus exposure and HLA in healthy donors. The CDR3 runs 15 residues. Germline lookup yields CDR1 SGHTA and CDR2 FQGNSA. V trimming: 5 bases; J trimming: 5 bases; junction bases outside the gene matches: 6. Regarding the study as a whole: The study designated fewer than 200 TCR beta chains cytomegalovirus-associated. TCR beta V segments were, for the most part, productive about 87% or about 30% of the time in an earlier analysis.

A single count supports this clone. What it binds is not known. The PCR made use of 60 Vbeta and 13 Jbeta primers. Sequencing was performed with immunoSEQ multiplex PCR; in TCRdb, only in-frame clones are kept and a portion is missing. The table has 85,000 to 130,000 clones, approximately 79% seen once. The clonotype was recovered from a man aged 60 to 69 in good health and CMV-seropositive. The sequenced sample consisted of PBMCs. J is TRBJ1-2 and V is TRBV7-2, with 12 bases aligning to TRBD1. CDR3 DNA: TGTGCCAGCAGCCCGGGACAGGGGGCGCGATATGGCTACACCTTC. It codes for CASSPGQGARYGYTF.